This T cell receptor beta chain was identified in a study of cytomegalovirus exposure and HLA in healthy donors. Notes on the study in general: Researchers reported in a later analysis that a missense DCLRE1C variant was tied to TCR beta V- and J-gene trimming.

The V and J ends lost 6 bases and 5 bases, in that order; junction bases with no gene match: 2. The CDR3 covers 13 residues. CDR1 is ENHRY and CDR2 is SYGVKD in the germline V gene. Both 60 Vbeta primers and 13 Jbeta primers went into the PCR. Data came from immunoSEQ multiplex PCR; TCRdb stores just in-frame clones and leaves some out. There are roughly 180,000 clones in the sample; 82% occur only once, and about 1.5% lies in the top ten. To note about this clone: Antigen specificity is unknown.

This clonotype was obtained from a man aged 40-50 years in good health and CMV-seronegative. Specimen: PBMCs. J is TRBJ2-7 and V is TRBV10-3, with 12 bases identical to TRBD1. CDR3 protein: CAIRGTGGDEQYF. The CDR3, as DNA: TGTGCCATCAGGGGGACAGGGGGCGACGAGCAGTACTTC.